These T cell receptor beta chains were read from a single sample in a study of CD8 T cells in ankylosing spondylitis. TCRdb reprocessed the 5' RACE reads with MiXCR, giving one entry per CDR3 protein. The sample contains nearly 250,000 distinct CDR3 sequences, 32% of which appear only once. Specimen: blood, either unsorted or a sorted T cell fraction (not recorded which). The receptor source for this set is a male donor with ankylosing spondylitis or in good health (not recorded which). Both conserved end residues are trimmed from each CDR3. Fields, in order: V gene, J gene, CDR3 protein.

>TRBV7-2|TRBJ2-3
ASSPWGQGVSDTQY
>TRBV4-1|TRBJ2-1
ASSQGVGTNNEQF
>TRBV10-2|TRBJ2-7
ASSTGKTYEQY
>TRBV28|TRBJ2-7
ASSFRENSYEQY
>TRBV29-1|TRBJ2-5
SASMGEETQY
>TRBV30|TRBJ1-6
AWSPGRPGGNSPLH
>TRBV7-9|TRBJ1-5
ASSNQVNANQPQH
>TRBV29-1|TRBJ2-2
SAQVGANTGELF
>TRBV20-1|TRBJ2-7
SAATGGTYEQY
>TRBV28|TRBJ2-5
ASSTGEPQY
>TRBV6-5|TRBJ2-3
ASSYSTGITDTQY
>TRBV19|TRBJ2-5
ASSIWIGETQY
>TRBV7-3|TRBJ2-3
ASSLTAPGGTQY
>TRBV12-3/TRBV12-4|TRBJ1-6
ASRSETGHNSPLH
>TRBV12-3/TRBV12-4|TRBJ1-5
ASSLRVSNQPQH
>TRBV25-1|TRBJ2-7
ASSEIGRGPYEQY
>TRBV18|TRBJ1-3
ASSPPGPKSSGNTIY
>TRBV20-1|TRBJ2-3
SAGGTSGGTPDTQY
>TRBV20-1|TRBJ2-1
SARAAAPRYNEQF
>TRBV20-1|TRBJ2-2
SARPHQRGGELF
>TRBV29-1|TRBJ2-2
SGLTKNTGELF
>TRBV9|TRBJ1-1
ASSGGVYTEAF
>TRBV5-1|TRBJ1-4
ASSLEAGSGEKLF
>TRBV20-1|TRBJ1-1
SATQGATEAF
>TRBV5-1|TRBJ2-3
ASSRAGVHTDTQY
>TRBV11-2|TRBJ1-2
ASSSIIGGVNGYT
>TRBV12-3/TRBV12-4|TRBJ1-1
ASSPPERVTEAF
>TRBV20-1|TRBJ1-2
SATVRNYGYT
>TRBV20-1|TRBJ2-5
SALAGREETQY
>TRBV29-1|TRBJ2-7
SVGAGQGINYEQY
>TRBV6-5|TRBJ2-7
ASSYPGQGLDEQY
>TRBV20-1|TRBJ2-7
SATSDSYEQY
>TRBV29-1|TRBJ1-1
SVEDARPEAF
>TRBV7-9|TRBJ2-2
ASSLKPANTGELF
>TRBV7-7|TRBJ2-1
ASSRGRHNEQF
>TRBV5-1|TRBJ2-5
ASSFGRVGETQY
>TRBV12-3/TRBV12-4|TRBJ2-5
ASSFSGRRETQY
>TRBV20-1|TRBJ2-6
SAITASGANVLT
>TRBV6-5|TRBJ2-2
ASSYSGRRNTGELF
>TRBV6-5|TRBJ2-2
ASSYSGTGSTGELF
>TRBV20-1|TRBJ1-2
SASPGTYGYT
>TRBV5-8|TRBJ2-3
ARSQGTGPDTQY
>TRBV29-1|TRBJ1-1
SVRTEMNTEAF
>TRBV5-1|TRBJ2-1
ASSLPGSGYNEQF
>TRBV20-1|TRBJ2-1
SAKTGTVYNEQF